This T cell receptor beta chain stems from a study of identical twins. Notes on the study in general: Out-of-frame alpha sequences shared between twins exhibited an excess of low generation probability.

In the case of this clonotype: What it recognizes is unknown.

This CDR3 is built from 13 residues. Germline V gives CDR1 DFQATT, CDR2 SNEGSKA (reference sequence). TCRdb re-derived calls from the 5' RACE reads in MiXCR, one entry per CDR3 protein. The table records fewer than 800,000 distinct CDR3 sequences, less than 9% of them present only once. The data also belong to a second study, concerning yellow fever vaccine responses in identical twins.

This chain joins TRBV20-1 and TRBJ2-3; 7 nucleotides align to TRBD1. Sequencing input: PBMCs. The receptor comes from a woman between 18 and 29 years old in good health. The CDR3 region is CSSWDSTTDTQYF. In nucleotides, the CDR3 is TGCAGCTCCTGGGACAGTACCACAGATACGCAGTATTTT.